One and the same sample provided the 24 T cell receptor beta chains below, sequenced in a study of blood T cell repertoires in COVID-19 (dated by TCRdb to 2020 to 2021). Library preparation employed the immunoSEQ multiplex PCR assay. Drawn from immuneACCESS, this table holds only the in-frame rearrangements with V and J called that TCRdb kept. Clones are partly lost; checked studies trace under half to an unresolved V gene and leave the rest unexplained. Present in this sample are around 430,000 clones, 70% to 90% of which were seen just once. Of the sample, roughly 13% is held by the ten largest clones. The sample taken for sequencing was peripheral blood. The receptors stem from a woman aged 45-59 years with COVID-19, enrolled during active disease.

The chain is built from TRBV2 and TRBJ1-1; TRBD1 matches at 7 bases. CDR1 SNHLY and CDR2 FYNNEI come from the germline V gene. The J segment lost 4 bases and the V segment lost 6 bases, leaving 5 bases of the junction unmatched. The length of the CDR3 is 13 residues. The CDR3 DNA follows: TGTGCCAGCAGGGACAGGTGGGGCACTGAAGCTTTCTTT. Protein sequence: CASRDRWGTEAFF.

This chain's CDR3 is CAISFGGADTQYF. The CDR3 DNA reads as TGTGCCATCAGCTTCGGGGGGGCAGATACGCAGTATTTT. J is TRBJ2-3 and V is TRBV10-3; 8 nucleotides align to TRBD2. Trimming cost V 6 bases and J 4 bases; bases outside gene matches: 3. The CDR3 has 13 residues. Germline values: CDR1 ENHRY, CDR2 SYGVKD.

V gene TRBV5-1 combines with J gene TRBJ2-5; D perhaps matches TRBD1 (6 bases). Trimming took 0 bases from V and 3 from J, leaving 12 bases between them. CDR1 is SGHRS, CDR2 YFSETQ, per germline. The CDR3 sequence is 15 residues long. The CDR3 DNA reads as TGCGCCAGCAGCTTGGGACCCGAGGGGGAAGAGACCCAGTACTTC. Its protein product is CASSLGPEGEETQYF.

This clone was counted once. This chain links TRBV6-5 with TRBJ2-4; TRBD1 matches at 11 bases. The CDR3 is 14 amino acids. CDR1 MNHEY and CDR2 SVGAGI come from the germline V gene. Losses at the gene ends were 7 bases for V and 8 bases for J; bases not matched to a gene: 7. CDR3 nucleotide sequence: TGTGCCAGCAACAAGGGGACAGGGGGGGACATTCAGTACTTC. Translation gives CASNKGTGGDIQYF.

The chain has TRBV5-4 and TRBJ2-4, with 11 positions matching TRBD2. The J segment lost 2 bases and the V segment lost 1 base, leaving 2 bases of the junction unmatched. The CDR3 consists of 16 residues. The germline CDR1 and CDR2 sequences are SGHNT and YYREEE (reference sequence). The CDR3 region is CASSLTSGGTKNIQYF. CDR3 bases: TGTGCCAGCAGCTTGACTAGCGGGGGCACCAAAAACATTCAGTACTTC. The variable domain in full, completed from reference TRBV5-4 and TRBJ2-4, reads ETGVTQSPTHLIKTRGQQVTLRCSSQSGHNTVSWYQQALGQGPQFIFQYYREEENGRGNFPPRFSGLQFPNYSSELNVNALELDDSALYLCASSLTSGGTKNIQYFGAGTRLSVL.

This clone was detected once. The junction shows a germline mismatch at one end, possibly a read error. The chain has TRBV9 and TRBJ2-7, with D perhaps matching TRBD1 (5 bases). Germline lookup yields CDR1 SGDLS and CDR2 YYNGEE. The CDR3 is made up of 14 amino acids. This CDR3 is CASSVSQESFEQYF. The CDR3 coding sequence is TGTGCCAGCAGCGTGTCACAGGAGTCCTTCGAGCAGTACTTC.

This clone was detected a few times. The rearrangement joins TRBV7-9 to TRBJ2-7, with D perhaps TRBD2 (6 bases). V was shortened by 8 bases and J by 3 bases, with 14 bases between the two germline ends. The CDR3 spans 13 residues. Germline V gives CDR1 SEHNR, CDR2 FQNEAQ (reference sequence). CDR3 in DNA: TGTGCCAGCGCCCGGGACTTAGACTACGAGCAGTACTTC. It specifies CASARDLDYEQYF.

V gene TRBV7-9 combines with J gene TRBJ1-1; D call uncertain. The germline CDR1 and CDR2 sequences are SEHNR and FQNEAQ (reference sequence). CDR3 size: 12 residues. V gave up 0 bases and J gave up 8 bases, with 7 bases separating them. This CDR3 is CASSLAVLEAFF. DNA of the CDR3: TGTGCCAGCAGCTTAGCGGTACTAGAAGCTTTCTTT.

The rearrangement joins TRBV29-1 to TRBJ1-2, with D possibly TRBD1 on 6 matching bases. The CDR3 has 14 residues. Germline values: CDR1 SQVTM, CDR2 ANQGSEA. Trimming cost V 6 bases and J 4 bases, with 18 bases left between them. In nucleotides, the CDR3 is TGCAGCGTCGACACCCCGGACAGACTCTATGGCTACACCTTC. This codes for CSVDTPDRLYGYTF. Combining the CDR3 with reference TRBV29-1 and TRBJ1-2 gives the whole variable domain SAVISQKPSRDICQRGTSLTIQCQVDSQVTMMFWYRQQPGQSLTLIATANQGSEATYESGFVIDKFPISRPNLTFSTLTVSNMSPEDSSIYLCSVDTPDRLYGYTFGSGTRLTVV.

The count of this clone is one. The V and J genes are TRBV10-3 and TRBJ2-3; tentatively, D is TRBD1 (5 bases). V was cut by 3 bases and J by 4 bases, with 17 bases left in between. Germline assignment: CDR1 ENHRY and CDR2 SYGVKD. The CDR3 has 16 amino acids. This CDR3 reads CAISEGRAHLADTQYF. The CDR3 DNA is TGTGCCATCAGTGAAGGCAGGGCCCACCTTGCAGATACGCAGTATTTT.

The V and J genes are TRBV4-2 and TRBJ1-6; 9 positions agree with TRBD1. The ends lost 3 bases at V and 6 bases at J; junction bases unmatched: 3. CDR3 length: 15 amino acids. The germline CDR1 and CDR2 sequences are LGHNA and YNFKEQ. CDR3 sequence (DNA): TGTGCCAGCAGCCACTCGGGACAGGGTAATTCACCCCTCCACTTT. The encoded protein is CASSHSGQGNSPLHF.

V usage is TRBV29-1 and J usage is TRBJ1-2; D is possibly TRBD1 (5 bases). V lost 3 bases and J lost 3, with 17 bases in between. CDR1 is SQVTM and CDR2 is ANQGSEA in the germline V gene. The CDR3 extends over 15 amino acids. CDR3 sequence: CSVDIIRGEDYGYTF. The CDR3 DNA reads TGCAGCGTTGACATAATTCGGGGGGAGGACTATGGCTACACCTTC.

This chain links TRBV24-1 with TRBJ1-2; 7 nucleotides line up with TRBD1. CDR3 length equals 14 residues. The germline V gene encodes CDR1 KGHDR and CDR2 SFDVKD. V shed 4 bases, J shed 4 bases, and the junction held 5 bases outside the gene matches. This CDR3 reads CATSDLRQGYGYTF. CDR3 nucleotide sequence: TGTGCCACCAGTGACCTTCGACAGGGCTATGGCTACACCTTC.

The chain links TRBV24-1 to TRBJ1-5; D ambiguous. The germline gives CDR1 KGHDR, CDR2 SFDVKD. The CDR3 sequence is 14 residues long. Trimming stripped 0 bases from V and 5 bases from J, with 7 bases between. The CDR3 is CATSDLLADQPQHF. CDR3 bases: TGTGCCACCAGTGATTTGTTGGCTGATCAGCCCCAGCATTTT.

The chain has TRBV11-2 and TRBJ1-6; D is unclear. The CDR3 contains 14 residues. Germline loops: CDR1 SGHAT, CDR2 FQNNGV. Trimming pared 7 bases from V and 3 bases from J, leaving 10 bases between. The CDR3 is CASTGEGYNSPLHF. The CDR3 nucleotides read TGTGCCAGCACCGGGGAGGGCTATAATTCACCCCTCCACTTT.

This clone was seen only once. This chain uses TRBV6-2 or TRBV6-3 with TRBJ2-3, with no clear D. The CDR3 is 17 residues long. Deletions cut 2 bases from V and 0 bases from J, with 15 bases between. CDR1 MNHEY and CDR2 SVGEGT come from the germline V gene. The CDR3 coding sequence is TGTGCCAGCAGTTACGAGGTTACATCTACTAGCACAGATACGCAGTATTTT. Protein product: CASSYEVTSTSTDTQYF.

CDR3 in amino acids: CALNTEAFF. CDR3 DNA: TGTGCTTTAAACACTGAAGCTTTCTTT. The rearrangement joins TRBV30 to TRBJ1-1; D gene ambiguous. Germline assignment: CDR1 GTSNPN and CDR2 SVGIG (reference sequence). The CDR3 consists of 9 residues.

Details on this clone: The sample carries other DNA sequences with the same CDR3. This rearrangement joins TRBV6-1 to TRBJ1-5, with D maybe TRBD1 (5 bases). Germline values: CDR1 MNHNS, CDR2 SASEGT. The CDR3 consists of 15 residues. V shed 2 bases and J shed 0 bases, with 8 bases lying between them. The CDR3 protein is CASSESQGSNQPQHF. The CDR3 DNA reads TGTGCCAGCAGTGAATCCCAGGGTAGCAATCAGCCCCAGCATTTT.

This chain uses TRBV11-2 with TRBJ2-1; D not certain. Looked up from germline, CDR1 is SGHAT and CDR2 is FQNNGV. This CDR3 spans 13 amino acids. Deletions cut 1 base from V and 5 bases from J, with 6 bases between. The CDR3 loop reads CASSLGADNEQFF. CDR3 nucleotides: TGTGCCAGCAGCTTAGGCGCGGACAATGAGCAGTTCTTC.

V usage is TRBV2 and J usage is TRBJ2-7; 8 nucleotides match TRBD1. The germline V gene has CDR1 SNHLY and CDR2 FYNNEI. Unmatched junction bases numbered 7, after V lost 11 bases and J lost 4 bases. CDR3 size: 12 residues. The CDR3 nucleotides are TGTGCCCTAGAGGACAGGGCGTACGAGCAGTACTTC. Translated: CALEDRAYEQYF.

This clone appeared once. The rearrangement links TRBV18 to TRBJ2-3, with 9 bases matching TRBD2. Germline CDR1 KGHSH, CDR2 LQKENI. J gave up 2 bases and V 0 bases, and 6 bases lay outside the gene matches. This CDR3 has 17 amino acids. Here the CDR3 reads CASSPPVAGGPTDTQYF. As DNA, the CDR3 is TGTGCCAGCTCACCACCGGTTGCGGGGGGGCCCACAGATACGCAGTATTTT.

V and J are TRBV13 and TRBJ1-1; perhaps TRBD1 as D (6 bases). With 4 bases removed from V and 1 base from J, the gap between germline ends came to 10 bases. Germline assignment: CDR1 PRHDT and CDR2 FYEKMQ (reference sequence). CDR3 length: 14 residues. CDR3 in amino acids: CASSSEDRNTEAFF. For the CDR3, the DNA is TGTGCCAGCAGCTCCGAGGACAGGAACACTGAAGCTTTCTTT.

The chain carries TRBV12-3 or TRBV12-4 and TRBJ2-3; tentative D call: TRBD2 (5 bases). Deletions cut 10 bases from V and 4 bases from J, with 9 bases between. The CDR3 covers 11 residues. In DNA form, the CDR3 reads TGTGCCACCGGGGTTGCAGATACGCAGTATTTT. Amino acids: CATGVADTQYF.

The genes are TRBV5-4 and TRBJ2-3; 7 nucleotides match TRBD2. This CDR3 has 16 amino acids. J was trimmed by 1 base and V by 4 bases; bases with no gene match: 9. In germline, CDR1 is SGHNT, CDR2 YYREEE (reference sequence). As DNA, the CDR3 is TGTGCCAGCAGCCTTAGCGGGCCGGCCCGCACAGATACGCAGTATTTT. This codes for CASSLSGPARTDTQYF.